Each of the 20 T cell receptor beta chains below was sequenced from the same sample in a study of OX40 agonist ivuxolimab in advanced cancers. TCRdb's copy holds only in-frame clones and misses some; the assay was immunoSEQ multiplex PCR. The table includes approximately 17,000 clones, approximately 92% detected once. The sequences come from CD4+ or CD8+ T cells sorted from blood, collected in a trial of the OX40 agonist ivuxolimab. The receptors come from an adult with an advanced solid tumor such as melanoma, head and neck, liver or kidney cancer.

The V gene is TRBV29-1, the J gene TRBJ1-1; D unclear. This CDR3 has 10 amino acids. V shed 1 base and J shed 6 bases, with 3 bases lying between them. Germline V lookup: CDR1 SQVTM, CDR2 ANQGSEA. The CDR3 DNA reads as TGCAGCGTTGAAGCCTCTGAAGCTTTCTTT. Translated: CSVEASEAFF.

The CDR3 here is CASSPDRNTDTQYF. CDR3 in DNA: TGTGCCAGCTCACCCGACCGGAACACAGATACGCAGTATTTT. The chain has TRBV18 and TRBJ2-3; D gene unclear. V was clipped by 3 bases and J by 2 bases, with 9 bases between them. The CDR3 is 14 amino acids. CDR1 is KGHSH and CDR2 is LQKENI in the germline V gene.

The chain recombines TRBV27 with TRBJ1-1; 7 positions match TRBD1. The CDR3 covers 15 residues. V gave up 5 bases and J gave up 0 bases; unmatched junction bases: 6. Germline lookup yields CDR1 MNHEY and CDR2 SMNVEV (reference sequence). Here the CDR3 reads CASSTRDSLNTEAFF. The CDR3 DNA reads TGTGCCAGCAGTACCCGGGACAGCCTGAACACTGAAGCTTTCTTT.

The chain links TRBV5-1 to TRBJ2-4; 14 nucleotides line up with TRBD2. Germline CDR1 is SGHRS and CDR2 is YFSETQ. This CDR3 is built from 18 residues. The V and J ends lost 3 bases and 5 bases, in that order; junction bases with no gene match: 10. CDR3 protein: CASSSGLAGAGPENIQYF. The CDR3 nucleotides read TGCGCCAGCAGCTCGGGACTAGCGGGAGCAGGGCCCGAAAACATTCAGTACTTC. Supplemented by reference TRBV5-1 and TRBJ2-4, the full variable domain reads KAGVTQTPRYLIKTRGQQVTLSCSPISGHRSVSWYQQTPGQGLQFLFEYFSETQRNKGNFPGRFSGRQFSNSRSEMNVSTLELGDSALYLCASSSGLAGAGPENIQYFGAGTRLSVL.

The chain employs TRBV27 and TRBJ2-7; 8 bases align to TRBD2. The CDR3 runs 14 residues. Losses at the gene ends were 3 bases for V and 6 bases for J; bases not matched to a gene: 7. Germline V gene lookup returns CDR1 MNHEY and CDR2 SMNVEV (reference sequence). CDR3 sequence: CASSLGAGAVEQYF. The CDR3 bases are TGTGCCAGCAGTTTGGGAGCGGGAGCAGTCGAGCAGTACTTC.

The J gene is TRBJ1-1, the V gene TRBV27; no reliable D call. CDR1 is MNHEY and CDR2 is SMNVEV in the germline V gene (reference sequence). V was shortened by 7 bases and J by 2 bases, with 11 bases between the two germline ends. The CDR3 is 13 residues long. This CDR3 reads CASTLSPNTEAFF. Here the CDR3 DNA reads TGTGCCAGCACCCTTTCCCCCAACACTGAAGCTTTCTTT.

CDR3 in DNA: TGCGCCAGCAGCCAAACAGTGGGGAATGAGCAGTTCTTC. It codes for CASSQTVGNEQFF. The chain uses TRBV4-3 and TRBJ2-1; D gene uncertain. Germline V gives CDR1 LGHNA, CDR2 YSLEER. The CDR3 runs to 13 residues. Trimming stripped 2 bases from V and 7 bases from J, with 9 bases between.

This chain uses TRBV6-6 with TRBJ2-7, with 8 bases lining up with TRBD2. The V and J ends lost 6 bases and 0 bases, in that order; junction bases with no gene match: 7. This CDR3 region has 15 residues. From germline, CDR1 is MNHNY and CDR2 SVGAGI (reference sequence). The CDR3 nucleotides read TGTGCCAGCAGCCCCGTTAGCGGGACCTCCTACGAGCAGTACTTC. Protein: CASSPVSGTSYEQYF.

The chain carries TRBV7-2 and TRBJ2-1, with D possibly TRBD2 on 6 matching bases. Germline V gives CDR1 SGHTA, CDR2 FQGNSA. Trimming removed 5 bases from V and 0 bases from J, with 17 bases in between. The CDR3 is 17 residues long. CDR3 bases: TGTGCCAGCAGCCTAGGAGGACGGGGACTCTCCTACAATGAGCAGTTCTTC. It specifies CASSLGGRGLSYNEQFF.

The V and J genes are TRBV5-6 and TRBJ2-7; D may match TRBD1 or TRBD2 (6 bases each). Germline-derived CDR1 and CDR2 are SGHDT and YYEEEE. This CDR3 is built from 13 residues. Trimming removed 2 bases at V and 4 bases at J, with 10 bases between. CDR3 DNA: TGTGCCAGCAGCTTCGGGGGCGGGTACGAGCAGTACTTC. Protein: CASSFGGGYEQYF.

CDR3 region: CASSLAQGETGELFF. CDR3 in DNA: TGTGCCAGCAGCTTAGCCCAGGGGGAGACCGGGGAGCTGTTTTTT. J is TRBJ2-2 and V is TRBV7-6, with 7 bases lining up with TRBD1. The CDR3 runs 15 residues. V lost 0 bases to trimming and J lost 5 bases; unmatched junction nucleotides: 3. CDR1 is SGHVS, CDR2 FNYEAQ, per germline.

The chain links TRBV4-1 to TRBJ2-7, with TRBD2 identical over 7 bases. Germline loops: CDR1 MGHRA, CDR2 YSYEKL. V was clipped by 4 bases and J by 3 bases; unmatched bases: 6. The CDR3 runs 14 residues. The DNA for the CDR3 is TGCGCCAGCAGCCCGACTGGGAGGGTCTACGAGCAGTACTTC. It codes for CASSPTGRVYEQYF.

The CDR3 region is CASSPGYHPDEQFF. In DNA, the CDR3 is TGTGCCAGCAGTCCGGGATACCACCCAGATGAGCAGTTCTTC. The V and J genes are TRBV6-1 and TRBJ2-1; D might be TRBD2 (5 bases). This CDR3 region has 14 residues. Trimming left V 5 bases short and J 8 bases short, with 16 bases between. Germline-derived CDR1 and CDR2 are MNHNS and SASEGT.

This sequence joins TRBV6-5 and TRBJ2-7; 8 bases are shared with TRBD1. The CDR3 spans 14 residues. Germline trimming cut 3 bases from V and 3 bases from J; bases unmatched to any gene: 4. Germline V gene sequence: CDR1 MNHEY, CDR2 SVGAGI. This chain's CDR3 is CASSYAGTGYEQYF. In nucleotides, the CDR3 is TGTGCCAGCAGTTATGCCGGGACAGGCTACGAGCAGTACTTC.

The CDR3 loop reads CATHGGGNNEQFF. CDR3 DNA: TGTGCCACCCACGGAGGGGGGAACAATGAGCAGTTCTTC. The V and J genes are TRBV19 and TRBJ2-1; D is possibly TRBD1 or TRBD2 (6 bases each). Germline V CDR1 and CDR2: LNHDA, SQIVND (reference sequence). Trimming left V 10 bases short and J 5 bases short, with 15 bases between. This CDR3 contains 13 residues.

Here the CDR3 DNA reads TGTGCCTGGAGTGTATTGGACTTCCAAGAGACCCAGTACTTC. It encodes CAWSVLDFQETQYF. The chain has TRBV30 and TRBJ2-5; possible D gene TRBD2, 5 bases. The germline V and J ends were trimmed by 0 bases and 1 base, with 9 bases remaining between them. The V gene's germline CDR1 is GTSNPN and CDR2 SVGIG (reference sequence). The CDR3 is 14 amino acids.

The gene calls are TRBV4-1 and TRBJ2-1; D perhaps matches TRBD2 (6 bases). The V gene's germline CDR1 is MGHRA and CDR2 YSYEKL. V was cut by 1 base and J by 0 bases, with 13 bases left in between. This CDR3 spans 17 amino acids. As DNA, the CDR3 is TGCGCCAGCAGCCAAGTTCCGGCTAGCGCCTCCTACAATGAGCAGTTCTTC. Its protein product is CASSQVPASASYNEQFF.

This clone is categorized as medium-sized. V usage is TRBV18 and J usage is TRBJ2-4; 12 bases fit TRBD1. In germline, CDR1 is KGHSH, CDR2 LQKENI. V shed 6 bases, J shed 2 bases, and the junction held 2 bases outside the gene matches. CDR3 length: 15 amino acids. For the CDR3, the DNA is TGTGCCAGCTCCCGGGACAGGGGGCCCAAAAACATTCAGTACTTC. Translated, it gives CASSRDRGPKNIQYF.

The CDR3 DNA sequence: TGTGCCAGCACCTCCAGCGCGAATAGGGCGGCCGGGGAGCTGTTTTTT. It translates to CASTSSANRAAGELFF. The rearrangement links TRBV9 to TRBJ2-2; no definite D call. Germline V gives CDR1 SGDLS, CDR2 YYNGEE. This CDR3 is 16 amino acids long. The V gene lost 6 bases and the J gene lost 6 bases, with 21 bases spanning the gap.

This clone has a single count. The chain couples TRBV13 to TRBJ2-2; D tentatively fits TRBD1 or TRBD2 (5 bases each). Germline CDR1 is PRHDT and CDR2 is FYEKMQ (reference sequence). The ends were cut back, 2 bases at V and 4 bases at J, with 11 bases in the middle. This CDR3 is 15 amino acids long. CDR3 sequence reads: CASSLLGGGTGELFF. CDR3 in DNA: TGTGCCAGCAGCTTATTAGGTGGGGGCACCGGGGAGCTGTTTTTT.